This entry lists 28 T cell receptor beta chains sequenced from one sample in a study of blood T cell repertoires in COVID-19 (TCRdb year 2020). The library was obtained by the immunoSEQ multiplex PCR assay. TCRdb retrieved this table from immuneACCESS and kept in-frame rearrangements only. Not all clones are present; in checked studies, unresolved V genes account for under half, and no reason is known for the remainder. The sample profile shows about 68,000 clones; around 82% of them were found once. The ten largest account for about 10% of the sample. What was sequenced was peripheral blood. These receptors were obtained from a man aged 50-59 years with active COVID-19.

This clone came up a few times. The genes are TRBV19 and TRBJ2-7; D might be TRBD2 (5 bases). CDR1 is LNHDA, CDR2 SQIVND, per germline (reference sequence). The CDR3 contains 17 residues. Trimming stripped 3 bases from V and 0 bases from J, with 18 bases between. The CDR3 bases are TGTGCCAGTAGTATTCGGTGGCGGGTCAGTAGCTCCTACGAGCAGTACTTC. It specifies CASSIRWRVSSSYEQYF.

The rearrangement uses TRBV2 and TRBJ2-1; maybe TRBD2 (6 bases). V lost 4 bases and J lost 7, with 11 bases in between. This CDR3 region has 13 residues. Germline CDR1 SNHLY, CDR2 FYNNEI. The CDR3 nucleotides are TGTGCCAGCAGTGGCGGAGGGGCAAATGAGCAGTTCTTC. It encodes CASSGGGANEQFF.

This clone is a singleton in its sample. V is TRBV2 and J is TRBJ1-1; D uncertain. Germline assignment: CDR1 SNHLY and CDR2 FYNNEI. Between the trimmed V and J ends, which lost 2 bases and 4 bases, there was a span of 11 bases. The CDR3 has 14 amino acids. CDR3 region: CASSELGRGTEAFF. DNA for the CDR3: TGTGCCAGCAGTGAACTTGGTCGGGGCACTGAAGCTTTCTTT.

Only a few counts were recorded for this clone. The chain combines TRBV5-5 with TRBJ1-2, with D possibly matching TRBD1 (6 bases). V was clipped by 2 bases and J by 2 bases, with 10 bases between them. Germline assignment: CDR1 SGHKS and CDR2 YYEKEE (reference sequence). The CDR3 spans 14 residues. Here the CDR3 DNA reads TGTGCCAGCAGCTTAGGGGGAATAAACTATGGCTACACCTTC. This sequence encodes CASSLGGINYGYTF.

The CDR3: CASSPRQGLGTDTQYF. CDR3 DNA sequence: TGTGCCAGCAGCCCTCGACAGGGATTGGGCACAGATACGCAGTATTTT. The chain has TRBV3-1 (or the pseudogene TRBV3-2) and TRBJ2-3; TRBD1 matches at 7 bases. This CDR3 spans 16 amino acids. Trimming at V came to 4 bases and at J to 1 base, leaving 8 bases not matched to a gene. The germline gives CDR1 LGHDT, CDR2 YNNKEL (reference sequence).

The chain carries TRBV21-1 and TRBJ1-2. TRBV21-1 is a pseudogene locus. The CDR3 spans 15 residues. CDR3 in amino acids: CASSAPGGSNYGYTF. The CDR3 DNA follows: TGTGCCAGCAGCGCACCCGGGGGGTCGAACTATGGCTACACCTTC.

The gene calls are TRBV29-1 and TRBJ2-5; 7 bases map to TRBD1. The CDR3 consists of 13 residues. The J segment lost 5 bases and the V segment lost 5 bases, leaving 8 bases of the junction unmatched. CDR1 SQVTM and CDR2 ANQGSEA come from the germline V gene. DNA of the CDR3: TGCAGCGTTCTGACAGGGCTAGGGGAGACCCAGTACTTC. It encodes CSVLTGLGETQYF. The full variable domain, its missing parts supplied by reference TRBV29-1 and TRBJ2-5, is SAVISQKPSRDICQRGTSLTIQCQVDSQVTMMFWYRQQPGQSLTLIATANQGSEATYESGFVIDKFPISRPNLTFSTLTVSNMSPEDSSIYLCSVLTGLGETQYFGPGTRLLVL.

V is TRBV4-3 and J is TRBJ2-1; 9 bases are a match to TRBD2. CDR3 length: 15 amino acids. The V and J ends lost 4 bases and 8 bases, in that order; junction bases with no gene match: 9. The germline V gene encodes CDR1 LGHNA and CDR2 YSLEER. The DNA for the CDR3 is TGCGCCAGCAGCCTTAGCGGGGGCCGGGGGGATGAGCAGTTCTTC. Translation gives CASSLSGGRGDEQFF.

This clone was seen just once. The gene calls are TRBV6-1 and TRBJ1-1; 8 nucleotides align to TRBD1. Germline CDR1 MNHNS, CDR2 SASEGT. The CDR3 sequence is 15 residues long. The J segment lost 2 bases and the V segment lost 3 bases, leaving 5 bases of the junction unmatched. CDR3 nucleotide sequence: TGTGCCAGCAGTGACCGGACAGGGATAAACACTGAAGCTTTCTTT. As protein: CASSDRTGINTEAFF.

Notes on this clone: One end of the junction is discordant with germline, which a read error may explain. The V and J genes are TRBV6-4 and TRBJ2-3; 8 nucleotides align to TRBD1. Germline V gene data show CDR1 as MRHNA and CDR2 as SNTAGT. The CDR3 has 14 amino acids. CDR3 region: CASSYSQGADTQYF. CDR3 nucleotide sequence: TGTGCCAGCAGTTACTCACAGGGGGCAGATACGCAGTATTTT.

The V call is TRBV19, the J call TRBJ1-5; 7 bases fit TRBD1. Germline-derived CDR1 and CDR2 are LNHDA and SQIVND (reference sequence). V was pared by 7 bases and J by 7 bases, with 7 bases of the junction left unmatched. The CDR3 consists of 13 residues. DNA for the CDR3: TGTGCCAGTAAAGTTCAGGGGGACCAGCCCCAGCATTTT. Translation: CASKVQGDQPQHF. Variable domain in full (rest from reference TRBV19 and TRBJ1-5): DGGITQSPKYLFRKEGQNVTLSCEQNLNHDAMYWYRQDPGQGLRLIYYSQIVNDFQKGDIAEGYSVSREKKESFPLTVTSAQKNPTAFYLCASKVQGDQPQHFGDGTRLSIL.

The chain joins TRBV30 to TRBJ2-3; weak D call: TRBD1 (6 bases). Germline CDR1 reads GTSNPN; CDR2 reads SVGIG (reference sequence). V was pared by 4 bases and J by 2 bases, with 13 bases between. This CDR3 is 14 amino acids long. CDR3 nucleotide sequence: TGTGCCTGGAATAGGGACACCAACACAGATACGCAGTATTTT. This gives the protein CAWNRDTNTDTQYF.

The chain carries TRBV5-5 and TRBJ2-1; TRBD2 aligns across 11 bases. The germline V gene encodes CDR1 SGHKS and CDR2 YYEKEE (reference sequence). V lost 3 bases and J lost 10; bases outside the gene matches: 9. This CDR3 spans 15 amino acids. The CDR3 sequence: CASSSGLAAIWEQFF. The CDR3 DNA follows: TGTGCCAGCAGCTCGGGACTAGCGGCCATTTGGGAGCAGTTCTTC.

V and J are TRBV29-1 and TRBJ2-1; the match to TRBD1 covers 10 bases. V shed 4 bases and J 8 bases; nucleotides not matched to a gene: 2. This CDR3 has 12 amino acids. Germline lookup yields CDR1 SQVTM and CDR2 ANQGSEA. CDR3: CSVGGQGYEQFF. The CDR3 coding sequence is TGCAGCGTTGGGGGACAGGGGTATGAGCAGTTCTTC.

The gene calls are TRBV6-6 and TRBJ1-1; D may be TRBD1 (5 bases). The CDR3 runs to 14 residues. Trimming took off 5 bases at V and 1 base at J, with 11 bases between the two ends. From germline, CDR1 is MNHNY and CDR2 SVGAGI (reference sequence). CDR3 DNA: TGTGCCAGCAGTCGCCAGGGCTGGAACACTGAAGCTTTCTTT. It codes for CASSRQGWNTEAFF.

This clone was found a few times. V is TRBV27 and J is TRBJ2-3; 15 bases map to TRBD2. CDR3 length: 18 amino acids. Per the germline V gene, CDR1 is MNHEY and CDR2 is SMNVEV (reference sequence). The V gene end was trimmed by 4 bases and the J gene end by 0 bases; junction bases not matched to a gene: 5. CDR3 in DNA: TGTGCCAGCAGTTCCGGGACTAGCGGGGGGTCTAGCACAGATACGCAGTATTTT. It is translated as CASSSGTSGGSSTDTQYF.

V is TRBV24-1 and J is TRBJ2-3, with D possibly TRBD1 on 5 matching bases. The CDR3 loop spans 15 amino acids. Germline V gene lookup returns CDR1 KGHDR and CDR2 SFDVKD. Trimming took off 4 bases at V and 0 bases at J, with 10 bases between the two ends. DNA for the CDR3: TGTGCCACCAGTGACCCAAGACAGAGCACAGATACGCAGTATTTT. It is translated as CATSDPRQSTDTQYF.

Of note for this clone: The sample has other DNA sequences that encode this CDR3 too. J is TRBJ2-5 and V is TRBV20-1; D perhaps matches TRBD1 (6 bases). Germline CDR1 DFQATT, CDR2 SNEGSKA (reference sequence). The CDR3 has 11 amino acids. V was pared by 6 bases and J by 2 bases, with 7 bases between. The CDR3 nucleotides read TGCAGTGCCGGACAGCAAGAGACCCAGTACTTC. This codes for CSAGQQETQYF.

The chain has TRBV5-1 and TRBJ1-2; D is unclear. With 4 bases removed from V and 1 base from J, the gap between germline ends came to 14 bases. This CDR3 comprises 15 residues. CDR1 and CDR2 from the germline V gene are SGHRS and YFSETQ. CDR3 sequence reads: CASSRGVEGNYGYTF. Here the CDR3 DNA reads TGCGCCAGCAGCCGAGGCGTAGAGGGTAACTATGGCTACACCTTC. Together with reference TRBV5-1 and TRBJ1-2, the CDR3 gives the full variable domain: KAGVTQTPRYLIKTRGQQVTLSCSPISGHRSVSWYQQTPGQGLQFLFEYFSETQRNKGNFPGRFSGRQFSNSRSEMNVSTLELGDSALYLCASSRGVEGNYGYTFGSGTRLTVV.

The CDR3 region is CASSLDIANYGYTF. CDR3 DNA: TGCGCCAGCAGCTTGGATATCGCTAACTATGGCTACACCTTC. The J gene is TRBJ1-2, the V gene TRBV5-1; D not resolved. This CDR3 is built from 14 residues. Trimming cost V 0 bases and J 0 bases, with 6 bases left between them. Germline-derived CDR1 and CDR2 are SGHRS and YFSETQ.

The chain combines TRBV27 with TRBJ2-5; the match to TRBD1 covers 9 bases. With 5 bases clipped from V and 8 bases from J, the junction kept 3 bases outside the gene matches. The germline V gene has CDR1 MNHEY and CDR2 SMNVEV (reference sequence). CDR3 length: 12 residues. This chain's CDR3 is CASSQGQGTQYF. In DNA form, the CDR3 reads TGTGCCAGCAGTCAGGGACAGGGCACCCAGTACTTC.

The rearrangement uses TRBV2 and TRBJ2-3, with D perhaps TRBD2 (5 bases). Trimming took off 8 bases at V and 2 bases at J, with 11 bases between the two ends. Germline V gives CDR1 SNHLY, CDR2 FYNNEI. This CDR3 region has 13 residues. CDR3 amino acids: CASFRGITDTQYF. The CDR3 bases are TGTGCCAGCTTCCGGGGAATCACAGATACGCAGTATTTT.

The CDR3 protein is CASSQTQGAQHF. DNA of the CDR3: TGTGCCAGTAGCCAGACACAGGGGGCCCAGCATTTT. The chain has TRBV19 and TRBJ1-5; 8 bases align to TRBD1. The V segment lost 6 bases and the J segment 11 bases; nucleotides outside the gene matches: 6. Looked up from germline, CDR1 is LNHDA and CDR2 is SQIVND (reference sequence). The CDR3 totals 12 residues.

The chain is built from TRBV6-1 and TRBJ2-3; 7 nucleotides align to TRBD1. V lost 2 bases, J lost 2 bases, and 13 bases stayed unmatched. The CDR3 consists of 18 residues. CDR1 and CDR2 from the germline V gene are MNHNS and SASEGT. The CDR3, as DNA: TGTGCCAGCAGTGAACAGAAAGGGACAGCTGTAGACACAGATACGCAGTATTTT. Its translation is CASSEQKGTAVDTDTQYF.

This clone has more than one count but fewer than ten. The gene calls are TRBV7-9 and TRBJ2-5, with TRBD2 matching over 10 bases. CDR3 length: 17 amino acids. V lost 2 bases to trimming and J lost 7 bases; unmatched junction nucleotides: 13. Germline V CDR1 and CDR2: SEHNR, FQNEAQ (reference sequence). CDR3 in DNA: TGTGCCAGCAGCTTATTCTCAAGCGGGAGGGCCGACGTGACCCAGTACTTC. This sequence encodes CASSLFSSGRADVTQYF.

This clone was counted a few times. This chain connects TRBV30 to TRBJ1-6; D remains ambiguous. The CDR3 has 11 amino acids. The ends were cut back, 0 bases at V and 8 bases at J, with 2 bases in the middle. The V gene's germline CDR1 is GTSNPN and CDR2 SVGIG (reference sequence). CDR3 sequence (DNA): TGTGCCTGGAGTGTCGATTCACCCCTCCACTTT. It encodes CAWSVDSPLHF.

This chain connects TRBV5-6 to TRBJ2-2; D remains unclear. CDR3 size: 12 residues. CDR1 is SGHDT and CDR2 is YYEEEE in the germline V gene. V was pared by 4 bases and J by 8 bases, with 9 bases between. CDR3 amino acids: CASSVQSGELFF. In DNA form, the CDR3 reads TGTGCCAGCAGCGTACAGAGTGGGGAGCTGTTTTTT.

The chain has TRBV7-2 and TRBJ2-4; unclear D gene. CDR1 is SGHTA, CDR2 FQGNSA, per germline. The CDR3 loop spans 14 amino acids. The V gene lost 5 bases and the J gene lost 0 bases, with 8 bases spanning the gap. The CDR3 reads CASSPPRAKNIQYF. The CDR3 coding sequence is TGTGCCAGCAGCCCCCCCCGAGCCAAAAACATTCAGTACTTC.